Below, 17 T cell receptor beta chains from the same sample are listed, as sequenced in a study of blood T cell repertoires in COVID-19. Here immunoSEQ multiplex PCR was the method, and the copy in TCRdb shows in-frame clones only, minus some. Here the sample spans about 290,000 clones, around nine tenths being singletons. Material: PBMCs or T cells enriched from blood (not recorded which). The receptors derive from a woman between 40 and 50 years old who had recovered from COVID-19.

J is TRBJ2-5 and V is TRBV7-8; no firm D call. This CDR3 region has 12 residues. The germline V gene has CDR1 SGHVS and CDR2 FQNEAQ. The V gene lost 5 bases and the J gene lost 7 bases, with 11 bases spanning the gap. CDR3 sequence: CASSIGRGTQYF. CDR3 nucleotides: TGTGCCAGCAGCATAGGACGAGGGACCCAGTACTTC.

The chain couples TRBV21-1 to TRBJ1-6; the listed D gene, TRBD1, was not tested against the DNA. TRBV21-1 is a recognized pseudogene. There are 14 residues in the CDR3. DNA for the CDR3: TGTGCCAGCAGCGAGAGGCAGGGGAATTCACCCCTCCACTTT. Protein: CASSERQGNSPLHF.

The chain recombines TRBV9 with TRBJ2-3; the D is unclear. The CDR3 is 13 amino acids. Trimming took 0 bases from V and 4 from J, leaving 6 bases between them. Per the germline V gene, CDR1 is SGDLS and CDR2 is YYNGEE. DNA of the CDR3: TGTGCCAGCAGCGTAGGCGGAGCAGATACGCAGTATTTT. Residues: CASSVGGADTQYF. Full variable domain (rest looked up from reference TRBV9 and TRBJ2-3): DSGVTQTPKHLITATGQRVTLRCSPRSGDLSVYWYQQSLDQGLQFLIQYYNGEERAKGNILERFSAQQFPDLHSELNLSSLELGDSALYFCASSVGGADTQYFGPGTRLTVL.

V is TRBV7-8 and J is TRBJ1-1; tentatively, D is TRBD1 (5 bases). The germline CDR1 and CDR2 sequences are SGHVS and FQNEAQ. The germline V and J ends were trimmed by 0 bases and 1 base, with 12 bases remaining between them. The CDR3 spans 16 residues. This chain's CDR3 is CASSLAVGGWNTEAFF. CDR3 DNA: TGTGCCAGCAGCTTAGCGGTGGGGGGGTGGAACACTGAAGCTTTCTTT.

The chain links TRBV18 to TRBJ2-5, with D possibly matching TRBD1 (5 bases). V lost 3 bases and J 2 bases, leaving 7 bases between the germline ends. Per germline, CDR1 KGHSH and CDR2 LQKENI. CDR3 length: 13 residues. CDR3 DNA: TGTGCCAGCTCACCGACAGTACAAGAGACCCAGTACTTC. Residues: CASSPTVQETQYF.

The rearrangement uses TRBV7-2 and TRBJ1-2; 8 nucleotides match TRBD1. Losses at the gene ends were 4 bases for V and 8 bases for J; bases not matched to a gene: 9. Germline V lookup: CDR1 SGHTA, CDR2 FQGNSA. The CDR3 has 14 amino acids. CDR3 nucleotide sequence: TGTGCCAGCAGCTCGGCGGGGACAGGTGCCGGCTACACCTTC. It encodes CASSSAGTGAGYTF. The variable domain in full, completed from reference TRBV7-2 and TRBJ1-2, reads GAGVSQSPSNKVTEKGKDVELRCDPISGHTALYWYRQSLGQGLEFLIYFQGNSAPDKSGLPSDRFSAERTGGSVSTLTIQRTQQEDSAVYLCASSSAGTGAGYTFGSGTRLTVV.

The gene calls are TRBV2 and TRBJ2-3; no clear D gene. Germline lookup yields CDR1 SNHLY and CDR2 FYNNEI. Trimming left V 7 bases short and J 2 bases short, with 10 bases between. The length of the CDR3 is 13 residues. CDR3 coding DNA: TGTGCCAGCATTCAGGTCATCACAGATACGCAGTATTTT. It encodes CASIQVITDTQYF. The variable domain in full, with the rest retrieved from reference TRBV2 and TRBJ2-3, is EPEVTQTPSHQVTQMGQEVILRCVPISNHLYFYWYRQILGQKVEFLVSFYNNEISEKSEIFDDQFSVERPDGSNFTLKIRSTKLEDSAMYFCASIQVITDTQYFGPGTRLTVL.

The CDR3 sequence is CSVARTGDEKLFF. CDR3 in DNA: TGCAGCGTCGCGCGCACGGGGGACGAAAAACTGTTTTTT. This chain uses TRBV29-1 with TRBJ1-4, with D tentatively TRBD1 (5 bases). Germline V gene lookup returns CDR1 SQVTM and CDR2 ANQGSEA. This CDR3 comprises 13 residues. V dropped 6 bases and J dropped 8 bases, with 16 bases sitting between them.

The chain carries TRBV30 and TRBJ2-2, with D maybe TRBD2 (6 bases). Trimming left V 3 bases short and J 1 base short, with 9 bases between. The CDR3 consists of 14 residues. Looked up from germline, CDR1 is GTSNPN and CDR2 is SVGIG (reference sequence). The CDR3 DNA reads as TGTGCCTGGAGGGCGGGGCGGAACACCGGGGAGCTGTTTTTT. Translation: CAWRAGRNTGELFF.

The chain employs TRBV7-6 and TRBJ2-1; tentatively, D is TRBD2 (5 bases). The CDR3 length is 15 residues. Looked up from germline, CDR1 is SGHVS and CDR2 is FNYEAQ. V was clipped by 4 bases and J by 5 bases, with 15 bases between them. Here the CDR3 DNA reads TGTGCCAGCAGCTCATCAGCGGCGTTGCACAATGAGCAGTTCTTC. Protein sequence: CASSSSAALHNEQFF.

The chain combines TRBV19 with TRBJ2-5; TRBD2 aligns across 8 bases. CDR1 is LNHDA and CDR2 is SQIVND in the germline V gene (reference sequence). This CDR3 has 15 amino acids. V gave up 4 bases and J gave up 5 bases; unmatched junction bases: 9. In nucleotides, the CDR3 is TGTGCCAGTAGTAAATCCGCGGGAGGTTGGGAGACCCAGTACTTC. Encoded protein: CASSKSAGGWETQYF.

Turning to this clone: This CDR3 is also generated by other DNA sequences in the sample. The J gene is TRBJ1-1, the V gene TRBV3-1 (or the pseudogene TRBV3-2); D gene uncertain. V was trimmed by 6 bases and J by 6 bases, leaving 8 bases between them. The CDR3 covers 11 residues. Germline V gene data show CDR1 as LGHDT and CDR2 as YNNKEL (reference sequence). CDR3 coding DNA: TGTGCCAGCAGGGGAGGGTCTGAAGCTTTCTTT. Translated, it gives CASRGGSEAFF.

The chain has TRBV2 and TRBJ1-4; D may be TRBD1 (6 bases). The CDR3 is 15 residues long. The V gene lost 1 base and the J gene lost 9 bases, with 15 bases spanning the gap. Looked up from germline, CDR1 is SNHLY and CDR2 is FYNNEI. For the CDR3, the DNA is TGTGCCAGCAGTGAAGAGCAGGGGAGCAGGAAAAAACTGTTTTTT. This gives the protein CASSEEQGSRKKLFF.

The chain has TRBV11-1 and TRBJ2-5; 7 bases are a match to TRBD2. Looked up from germline, CDR1 is SGHAT and CDR2 is FQDESV (reference sequence). Germline trimming cut 5 bases from V and 1 base from J; bases unmatched to any gene: 4. This CDR3 is built from 14 residues. The CDR3 coding sequence is TGTGCCAGCAGCCCGGGACTACCCCAAGAGACCCAGTACTTC. It specifies CASSPGLPQETQYF.

The V call is TRBV15, the J call TRBJ1-2, with D perhaps TRBD1 (5 bases). The length of the CDR3 is 13 residues. Trimming removed 0 bases from V and 9 bases from J, with 11 bases in between. CDR1 and CDR2 from the germline V gene are LNHNV and YYDKDF (reference sequence). CDR3 residues: CATSRDGGASYTF. CDR3 nucleotide sequence: TGTGCCACCAGCAGAGATGGTGGGGCTAGCTACACCTTC.

The V gene is TRBV7-8, the J gene TRBJ2-7; 7 bases are a match to TRBD1. After removal of 2 bases from V and 2 bases from J, the junction contained 3 bases not matched to a gene. Per the germline V gene, CDR1 is SGHVS and CDR2 is FQNEAQ. The CDR3 contains 14 residues. CDR3 amino acids: CASSLRDSPYEQYF. In nucleotides, the CDR3 is TGTGCCAGCAGCTTACGGGACAGCCCCTACGAGCAGTACTTC. The whole variable domain, remainder taken from reference TRBV7-8 and TRBJ2-7, is GAGVSQSPRYKVAKRGQDVALRCDPISGHVSLFWYQQALGQGPEFLTYFQNEAQLDKSGLPSDRFFAERPEGSVSTLKIQRTQQEDSAVYLCASSLRDSPYEQYFGPGTRLTVT.

The rearrangement joins TRBV9 to TRBJ2-5; 8 bases are shared with TRBD2. Unmatched junction bases numbered 8, after V lost 0 bases and J lost 4 bases. Germline CDR1 is SGDLS and CDR2 is YYNGEE. This CDR3 spans 16 amino acids. CDR3 in DNA: TGTGCCAGCAGCGTAGAAGAGCGGGGGAGGAGAGAGACCCAGTACTTC. This translates into CASSVEERGRRETQYF. The full variable domain, completed using reference TRBV9 and TRBJ2-5, is DSGVTQTPKHLITATGQRVTLRCSPRSGDLSVYWYQQSLDQGLQFLIQYYNGEERAKGNILERFSAQQFPDLHSELNLSSLELGDSALYFCASSVEERGRRETQYFGPGTRLLVL.